This T cell receptor beta chain is drawn from a study of cytomegalovirus exposure and HLA in healthy donors. After removal of 0 bases from V and 9 bases from J, the junction contained 6 bases not matched to a gene. Germline CDR1 and CDR2: SGDLS and YYNGEE. This CDR3 has 14 residues. It was with 60 Vbeta and 13 Jbeta primers that the PCR ran. Using immunoSEQ multiplex PCR, the repertoire was profiled, and TCRdb retains in-frame clones only, with some absent. This sample carries some 150,000 clones, around 10% of them seen once, and the ten largest clones take roughly 7.2%. The chain uses TRBV9 and TRBJ2-1; 7 nucleotides match TRBD2. This TCR came from a woman aged 40 to 49 in good health and CMV-seropositive. Sequenced sample: PBMCs. This chain's CDR3 is CASSVAGGSVEQFF. CDR3 sequence (DNA): TGTGCCAGCAGCGTAGCGGGGGGTTCGGTTGAGCAGTTCTTC.